Listed here is a single T cell receptor (beta chain). The sample is drawn from a study of T cell responses to AZD1222 COVID-19 vaccine. Profiling relied on immunoSEQ multiplex PCR, and the TCRdb table lists in-frame clones only, not all of them. Among fewer than 110,000 clones listed, 87% were seen once. Germline V lookup: CDR1 MNHEY, CDR2 SMNVEV (reference sequence). Germline trimming cut 4 bases from V and 1 base from J; bases unmatched to any gene: 6. The CDR3 contains 15 residues. This TCR was recovered from an adult who received the AZD1222 COVID-19 vaccine. The chain is built from TRBV27 and TRBJ1-1, with 7 nucleotides matching TRBD1. This material consisted of peripheral blood, taken 28 days after the second AZD1222 dose. Here the CDR3 reads CASSSIGTANTEAFF. The DNA for the CDR3 is TGTGCCAGCAGTTCGATCGGGACAGCGAACACTGAAGCTTTCTTT.